Listed below are T cell receptor beta chains from one sample, sequenced in a study of blood T cell repertoires in COVID-19. Using immunoSEQ multiplex PCR, the repertoire was profiled, and TCRdb retains in-frame clones only, with some absent. The table lists some 250,000 clones, about 89% of them singletons, with 8% to 10% in the top ten. The sequenced sample was PBMCs or T cells enriched from blood (not recorded which). These receptors all stem from a man aged 35-49 years who had recovered from COVID-19. CDR3s include the opening cysteine and the closing phenylalanine or tryptophan. The D gene is left open where the match is weak. Clone size is shown for a subset of rows, as once, few, many or a class of expanded clone.

v_call	d_call	clone_size	j_call	cdr3_nt	cdr3_aa
TRBV19	TRBD1	NA	TRBJ1-4	TGTGCCAGTAGTGGATCGGACAGGGGGAATGAAAAACTGTTTTTT	CASSGSDRGNEKLFF
TRBV4-3	TRBD2	NA	TRBJ2-1	TGCGCCAGCAGCCAAGACATAGTTGGACTAGCGAGTGAGCAGTTCTTC	CASSQDIVGLASEQFF
TRBV5-4	TRBD2	NA	TRBJ2-2	TGTGCCAGCAGCTTTTCTAGCGGGGGCACCGGGGAGCTGTTTTTT	CASSFSSGGTGELFF
TRBV5-1	NA	NA	TRBJ1-2	TGCGCCAGCAGCTTGGGTGACAGCCTCTATGGCTACACCTTC	CASSLGDSLYGYTF
TRBV18	NA	NA	TRBJ2-3	TGTGCCAGCTCAACAGGTAACACAGATACGCAGTATTTT	CASSTGNTDTQYF
TRBV3-1/TRBV3-2	NA	once	TRBJ2-2	TGTGCCAGCAGCCAAACCGGGACCGGGGAGCTGTTTTTT	CASSQTGTGELFF
TRBV6-2/TRBV6-3	NA	NA	TRBJ2-7	TGTGCCAGCAGTTACTCGGGCAGGGAATACGAGCAGTACTTC	CASSYSGREYEQYF
TRBV6-5	TRBD1	many	TRBJ1-2	TGTGCCAGCAGTTACTCGACCAGGGGGCAGCGTGGCTACACCTTC	CASSYSTRGQRGYTF
TRBV7-8	TRBD1	NA	TRBJ1-5	TGTGCCAGCAGCTCGAAAGGGACAGGCGATCAGCCCCAGCATTTT	CASSSKGTGDQPQHF
TRBV5-4	NA	NA	TRBJ2-3	TGTGCCAGCAGCTGGGGCCCTAGCACAGATACGCAGTATTTT	CASSWGPSTDTQYF
TRBV7-9	TRBD1	NA	TRBJ1-1	TGTGCCAGCAGCATATGGACAGGAGATTTGAACACTGAAGCTTTCTTT	CASSIWTGDLNTEAFF
TRBV6-5	NA	NA	TRBJ1-2	TGTGCCAGCAGTTACTCCGGCTCAGTCGCCGGGAATGGCTACACCTTC	CASSYSGSVAGNGYTF
TRBV6-6	NA	NA	TRBJ1-5	TGTGCCAGCAGTTACTCTTCAGTCAATCAGCCCCAGCATTTT	CASSYSSVNQPQHF
TRBV15	NA	once	TRBJ2-7	TGTGCCACCAGCAGAGTAAGGACTCCGAGCTCCTACGAGCAGTACTTC	CATSRVRTPSSYEQYF
TRBV28	TRBD2	NA	TRBJ2-7	TGTGCCAGCAGTCCCCTGAGCCCGGGGGCAGTTAGCGGGAACTACTACGAGCAGTACTTC	CASSPLSPGAVSGNYYEQYF
TRBV2	TRBD1	NA	TRBJ2-5	TGTGCCAGCAGTCGTACCGAGACAGGGGGCGGAGAGACCCAGTACTTC	CASSRTETGGGETQYF
TRBV5-1	NA	NA	TRBJ1-4	TGCGCCAGCAGCGCGACAGACATTGCAACTAATGAAAAACTGTTTTTT	CASSATDIATNEKLFF
TRBV9	NA	NA	TRBJ2-1	TGTGCCAGCAGCGTAGAGTCGCTAGCCAATGAGCAGTTCTTC	CASSVESLANEQFF
TRBV7-2	NA	NA	TRBJ2-1	TGTGCCAGCAGCTTAGCCGGAGCGTCCTACAATGAGCAGTTCTTC	CASSLAGASYNEQFF
TRBV24-1	TRBD2	NA	TRBJ2-1	TGTGCCACCAGTGAGGGCACTAGCGGGAGGGGTTATGAGCAGTTCTTC	CATSEGTSGRGYEQFF
TRBV11-3	TRBD2	NA	TRBJ2-1	TGTGCCAGCAGCAAAAGCGGGACTAGCCATGGGAATGAGCAGTTCTTC	CASSKSGTSHGNEQFF
TRBV6-5	TRBD1	NA	TRBJ2-7	TGTGCCAGCAGTTCTCCGGGACAGGGGAGCTCCTACGAGCAGTACTTC	CASSSPGQGSSYEQYF
TRBV7-3	NA	NA	TRBJ1-1	TGTGCCAGCGGGGCAGGGCCTAACACTGAAGCTTTCTTT	CASGAGPNTEAFF
TRBV12-3/TRBV12-4	NA	NA	TRBJ1-1	TGTGCCAGCAGTTCCGGGACAGAAGCTTTCTTT	CASSSGTEAFF
TRBV6-2/TRBV6-3	NA	NA	TRBJ2-7	TGTGCCAGCAGTACGGGGGACAGAACCTACGAGCAGTACTTC	CASSTGDRTYEQYF
TRBV6-6	NA	NA	TRBJ2-7	TGTGCCAGCAGTTACTCCGGGGAGCAGTACTTC	CASSYSGEQYF
TRBV4-2	TRBD2	once	TRBJ2-5	TGTGCCAGCAGCGAGTCAGAGGGACTAGCGGAGACCCAGTACTTC	CASSESEGLAETQYF
TRBV13	NA	NA	TRBJ1-3	TGTGCCAGCAGCTTCAGAGGACAGGGAAACACCATATATTTT	CASSFRGQGNTIYF
TRBV9	TRBD1	NA	TRBJ1-2	TGTGCCAGCAGCCTAGGACAGGTAGACGGCTACACCTTC	CASSLGQVDGYTF
TRBV6-2/TRBV6-3	TRBD1	NA	TRBJ2-7	TGTGCCAGCAGTTACTTCTGGACAGGGGCTGTACACGAGCAGTACTTC	CASSYFWTGAVHEQYF
TRBV6-5	TRBD1	NA	TRBJ2-7	TGTGCCAGCAGTTACTCACGACAGGGCCACGAGCAGTACTTC	CASSYSRQGHEQYF
TRBV6-5	TRBD2	NA	TRBJ2-7	TGTGCCAGCAGTCGAACCGGGACTAGCGACTACGAGCAGTACTTC	CASSRTGTSDYEQYF
TRBV7-3	NA	NA	TRBJ2-5	TGTGCCAGCAGCCTACGCTACGAAGTAAGCCAAGAGACCCAGTACTTC	CASSLRYEVSQETQYF
TRBV10-3	NA	once	TRBJ1-5	TGTGCCATCAGCCCCGGGTCGCCTGAAGTCCAGCCCCAGCATTTT	CAISPGSPEVQPQHF
TRBV18	TRBD1	NA	TRBJ2-1	TGTGCCAGCTCTCGAAACAGGGGCGGCTCCTACAATGAGCAGTTCTTC	CASSRNRGGSYNEQFF
TRBV5-1	NA	NA	TRBJ1-3	TGCGCCAGCAGCTTGGTAGGCCAGGGCAGCTCTGGAAACACCATATATTTT	CASSLVGQGSSGNTIYF
TRBV28	NA	NA	TRBJ1-3	TGTGCCAGCAGTTTATTGGGGCGGGGCAATTCTGGAAACACCATATATTTT	CASSLLGRGNSGNTIYF
TRBV4-1	NA	NA	TRBJ1-2	TGCGCCAGCAGCCACCGACAGAACACGAACTATGGCTACACCTTC	CASSHRQNTNYGYTF
TRBV9	NA	NA	TRBJ2-2	TGTGCCAGCAGCGTAGTAGGGGCGGACACCGGGGAGCTGTTTTTT	CASSVVGADTGELFF
TRBV19	TRBD1	NA	TRBJ2-1	TGTGCCAGTAGTGAACAGGGGGTGATACTCAATGAGCAGTTCTTC	CASSEQGVILNEQFF
TRBV6-5	NA	NA	TRBJ1-2	TGTGCCAGCAGCCCCGGGACAAACCCTAACTATGGCTACACCTTC	CASSPGTNPNYGYTF
TRBV4-1	NA	many	TRBJ2-7	TGCGCCAGCAGCCAAGAATCCGGACACTACGAGCAGTACTTC	CASSQESGHYEQYF
TRBV6-1	NA	NA	TRBJ1-5	TGTGCCAGCAGTGAACAGGTCTTAAATCAGCCCCAGCATTTT	CASSEQVLNQPQHF
TRBV5-1	NA	NA	TRBJ1-1	TGCGCCAGCAGCAAAAGAACAGAGAACACTGAAGCTTTCTTT	CASSKRTENTEAFF
TRBV7-3	NA	NA	TRBJ1-6	TGTGCCAGCAGCTTAGAGGGAGCTAATTCACCCCTCCACTTT	CASSLEGANSPLHF
TRBV29-1	NA	NA	TRBJ2-3	TGCAGCGTGGAAAGCGGGCTCACAGATACGCAGTATTTT	CSVESGLTDTQYF
TRBV4-1	NA	NA	TRBJ1-3	TGCGCCAGCAGCCAAGATGCAGGCCCCTCTGGAAACACCATATATTTT	CASSQDAGPSGNTIYF
TRBV28	NA	NA	TRBJ1-2	TGTGCCAGCAGTTTGATTCCCAGGGACTATGGCTACACCTTC	CASSLIPRDYGYTF
TRBV6-1	NA	NA	TRBJ2-7	TGTGCCAGCACCCCTACCTCAAACGAGCAGTACTTC	CASTPTSNEQYF
TRBV27	NA	NA	TRBJ2-5	TGTGCCAGCAGTTTTTCTCACACACAAGAGACCCAGTACTTC	CASSFSHTQETQYF
TRBV7-9	TRBD1	NA	TRBJ1-2	TGTGCCAGCAGCTTAGGGCTACAGGGGTTAATCCCCTATGGCTACACCTTC	CASSLGLQGLIPYGYTF
TRBV28	NA	once	TRBJ2-7	TGTGCCAGCAGTTTCCGGGCAGGGGGGTCCTACGAGCAGTACTTC	CASSFRAGGSYEQYF
TRBV11-2	TRBD2	NA	TRBJ2-1	TGTGCCAGCAGCCCCAGCGGGGGGGCGAATGAGCAGTTCTTC	CASSPSGGANEQFF
TRBV6-1	NA	NA	TRBJ1-2	TGTGCCAGCAGTGAAGTCTACCCCCCACTATATGGCTACACCTTC	CASSEVYPPLYGYTF
TRBV5-1	NA	NA	TRBJ1-6	TGCGCCAGCAGCTTAGACGTTAGCGCCTTTAATAATTCACCCCTCCACTTT	CASSLDVSAFNNSPLHF
TRBV4-3	NA	NA	TRBJ1-5	TGCGCCAGCAGCCAAGGGTTGACAGTTGGTGGCAATCAGCCCCAGCATTTT	CASSQGLTVGGNQPQHF